This T cell receptor (beta chain) was identified during a study of identical twins. Each CDR3 protein gets one entry after TCRdb re-called the 5' RACE reads with MiXCR. The table has approximately 220,000 distinct CDR3 sequences, around 8% seen once. The CDR3 sequence is 15 residues long. Germline lookup yields CDR1 LGHNA and CDR2 YSLEER. The trim removed 3 bases at V and 2 bases at J, leaving 5 bases unmatched. This clonotype was observed a few times. These data are also associated with another study on yellow fever vaccine responses in identical twins.

The rearrangement joins TRBV4-3 to TRBJ2-7; TRBD1 agrees at 9 bases. This receptor was taken from a woman under 30 in good health. Sequenced input: memory (CD45RO+) T cells sorted from blood. This chain's CDR3 is CASSHGDRAPYEQYF. CDR3 nucleotides: TGCGCCAGCAGCCATGGGGACAGGGCGCCCTACGAGCAGTACTTC.